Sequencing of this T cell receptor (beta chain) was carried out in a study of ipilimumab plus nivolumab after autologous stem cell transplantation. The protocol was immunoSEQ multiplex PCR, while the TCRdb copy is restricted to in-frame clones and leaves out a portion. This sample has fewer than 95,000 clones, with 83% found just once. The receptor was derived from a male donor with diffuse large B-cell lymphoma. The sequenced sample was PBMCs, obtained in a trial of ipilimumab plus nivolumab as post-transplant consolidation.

CDR3 bases: TGTGCCAGCAGCTTAGTGCCCAGCGGGGGGCCCTACAATGAGCAGTTCTTC. Protein product: CASSLVPSGGPYNEQFF. V is TRBV7-9 and J is TRBJ2-1, with TRBD2 matching over 9 bases. With V trimmed by 1 base and J by 2 bases, 6 bases remained unmatched. The V gene's germline CDR1 is SEHNR and CDR2 FQNEAQ (reference sequence). There are 17 residues in the CDR3.